These 18 T cell receptor beta chains were sequenced from one sample in a study of T-cell reconstitution after alpha-beta-depleted transplantation in children. The TCRbeta library was prepared with unique molecular identifiers. MiXCR, run by TCRdb on the PCR reads, gives a single entry per CDR3 protein. Of approximately 420,000 distinct CDR3 sequences listed, roughly 10% are singletons. The input for sequencing was PBMCs from the stem cell graft donor, taken from the stem cell graft. The receptor source for this set is a human donor who donated a stem cell graft to a child with acute myeloid leukemia.

Only a few counts were recorded for this clonotype. This chain joins TRBV5-4 and TRBJ2-3; 9 bases map to TRBD1. Germline CDR1 SGHNT, CDR2 YYREEE (reference sequence). Trimming at V came to 10 bases and at J to 4 bases, leaving 7 bases not matched to a gene. CDR3 size: 13 residues. For the CDR3, the DNA is TGTGCCTGTCAGACAGGGGGTTCAGATACGCAGTATTTT. Translated: CACQTGGSDTQYF.

This clonotype was recorded a few times. The chain uses TRBV12-3 or TRBV12-4 and TRBJ2-3; TRBD1 matches 9 bases. The CDR3 spans 15 residues. V lost 2 bases to trimming and J lost 3 bases; unmatched junction nucleotides: 3. CDR3 DNA: TGTGCCAGCAGTTTAAACGGACAGGGGACAGATACGCAGTATTTT. Its translation: CASSLNGQGTDTQYF.

This clonotype was observed a handful of times. The chain recombines TRBV19 with TRBJ2-2, with a possible D match to TRBD2 (6 bases). V was shortened by 7 bases and J by 2 bases, with 14 bases between the two germline ends. Germline values: CDR1 LNHDA, CDR2 SQIVND (reference sequence). This CDR3 has 15 amino acids. CDR3 bases: TGTGCCAGTATGGGTCGGCGGGACAACACCGGGGAGCTGTTTTTT. The encoded protein is CASMGRRDNTGELFF. The whole variable domain, remainder taken from reference TRBV19 and TRBJ2-2, is DGGITQSPKYLFRKEGQNVTLSCEQNLNHDAMYWYRQDPGQGLRLIYYSQIVNDFQKGDIAEGYSVSREKKESFPLTVTSAQKNPTAFYLCASMGRRDNTGELFFGEGSRLTVL.

This clonotype was recorded at least ten times. The rearrangement links TRBV9 to TRBJ2-3; D is possibly TRBD2 (6 bases). The CDR3 is 16 residues long. Germline-derived CDR1 and CDR2 are SGDLS and YYNGEE. The V end was cut by 2 bases, the J end by 1 base, with 14 bases between. In nucleotides, the CDR3 is TGTGCCAGCAGCGTGGAAGCGGGCATGGGCACAGATACGCAGTATTTT. This translates into CASSVEAGMGTDTQYF.

This clonotype was recorded a few times. The J gene is TRBJ2-7, the V gene TRBV20-1; 7 bases fit TRBD2. In germline, CDR1 is DFQATT, CDR2 SNEGSKA (reference sequence). After removal of 5 bases from V and 0 bases from J, the junction contained 10 bases not matched to a gene. The CDR3 totals 15 residues. CDR3 protein: CSAGTREGSSYEQYF. The CDR3 region has the DNA TGCAGTGCTGGGACGAGGGAGGGCAGCTCCTACGAGCAGTACTTC.

This clonotype showed up just a few times. The V and J genes are TRBV18 and TRBJ1-1, with D perhaps matching TRBD1 (5 bases). From germline, CDR1 is KGHSH and CDR2 LQKENI. The V end was cut by 4 bases, the J end by 1 base, with 13 bases between. CDR3 size: 15 residues. The CDR3 region is CASSLNTGENTEAFF. The CDR3 region has the DNA TGTGCCAGCTCACTAAACACAGGAGAGAACACTGAAGCTTTCTTT.

V and J are TRBV7-9 and TRBJ1-1, with TRBD1 matching over 9 bases. CDR1 SEHNR and CDR2 FQNEAQ come from the germline V gene (reference sequence). The CDR3 is made up of 16 amino acids. V was pared by 5 bases and J by 4 bases, with 11 bases of the junction left unmatched. Here the CDR3 reads CASSPSYRGRGTEAFF. For the CDR3, the DNA is TGTGCCAGCAGCCCCTCCTACAGGGGGCGAGGCACTGAAGCTTTCTTT. Full variable domain (remainder filled in from reference TRBV7-9 and TRBJ1-1): DTGVSQNPRHKITKRGQNVTFRCDPISEHNRLYWYRQTLGQGPEFLTYFQNEAQLEKSRLLSDRFSAERPKGSFSTLEIQRTEQGDSAMYLCASSPSYRGRGTEAFFGQGTRLTVV.

This clonotype was detected ten times or more. This CDR3 reads CASSPGTSGSREFF. The CDR3 DNA reads as TGTGCCAGCAGCCCCGGGACTAGCGGGAGTAGGGAGTTCTTC. The chain uses TRBV7-2 and TRBJ2-1; TRBD2 matches at 14 bases. The J segment lost 14 bases and the V segment lost 5 bases, leaving 8 bases of the junction unmatched. The length of the CDR3 is 14 residues. Germline CDR1 and CDR2: SGHTA and FQGNSA.

This clonotype appeared a few times. The rearrangement links TRBV10-2 to TRBJ2-1; TRBD2 matches at 7 bases. Unmatched junction bases numbered 10, after V lost 8 bases and J lost 6 bases. This CDR3 has 14 residues. Germline loops: CDR1 WSHSY, CDR2 SAAADI. CDR3 protein: CASVETSWGNEQFF. The CDR3 DNA reads as TGCGCCAGCGTGGAGACTAGCTGGGGCAATGAGCAGTTCTTC.

The sample holds a few counts of this clonotype. The chain has TRBV20-1 and TRBJ2-3; 11 bases map to TRBD2. The CDR3 runs to 16 residues. Germline lookup yields CDR1 DFQATT and CDR2 SNEGSKA (reference sequence). Losses at the gene ends were 2 bases for V and 2 bases for J; bases not matched to a gene: 6. The chain's CDR3 is CSARSGTSGYTDTQYF. In nucleotides, the CDR3 is TGCAGTGCTAGATCGGGGACTAGCGGCTACACAGATACGCAGTATTTT.

This clonotype was found a few times. The chain combines TRBV4-1 with TRBJ2-1; D may be TRBD1 (5 bases). The CDR3 length is 14 residues. The V and J ends lost 0 bases and 5 bases respectively, with 8 bases between them. The germline gives CDR1 MGHRA, CDR2 YSYEKL. Here the CDR3 DNA reads TGCGCCAGCAGCCAAGACTCAGGGCACAATGAGCAGTTCTTC. This encodes CASSQDSGHNEQFF.

The J gene is TRBJ1-5, the V gene TRBV20-1, with 9 bases matching TRBD1. Trimming took 4 bases from V and 2 from J; bases not matched to a gene: 6. This CDR3 contains 15 residues. The germline CDR1 and CDR2 sequences are DFQATT and SNEGSKA (reference sequence). Here the CDR3 DNA reads TGCAGTGCTACCGCGGACAGGGGAGGCAATCAGCCCCAGCATTTT. Its protein is CSATADRGGNQPQHF.

This clonotype was seen more than once but under ten times. The CDR3 bases are TGTGCCACCAGCCCAGACAGGGTTGACACCGGGGAGCTGTTTTTT. Translating it yields CATSPDRVDTGELFF. The chain carries TRBV15 and TRBJ2-2, with 7 bases that match TRBD1. CDR3 size: 15 residues. J lost 3 bases, V lost 5 bases, and 6 bases had no gene match. CDR1 LNHNV and CDR2 YYDKDF come from the germline V gene (reference sequence).

Many counts were recorded for this clonotype. The chain recombines TRBV4-1 with TRBJ2-5, with TRBD2 identical over 7 bases. Trimming at V came to 1 base and at J to 8 bases, leaving 13 bases not matched to a gene. CDR1 is MGHRA and CDR2 is YSYEKL in the germline V gene. The CDR3 runs 16 residues. CDR3 in amino acids: CASSQVGRTKSLTQYF. The CDR3 DNA reads as TGCGCCAGCAGCCAAGTCGGGAGGACTAAGTCCCTTACCCAGTACTTC.

This chain uses TRBV5-5 with TRBJ2-7, with TRBD1 matching 7 bases. CDR1 is SGHKS, CDR2 YYEKEE, per germline (reference sequence). The CDR3 is 14 amino acids. The V and J ends lost 4 bases and 6 bases, in that order; junction bases with no gene match: 10. CDR3 sequence (DNA): TGTGCCAGCAGCCCAAGGAGAGGGGGCATCGAGCAGTACTTC. It yields the protein CASSPRRGGIEQYF.

This clonotype appeared many times. J is TRBJ2-5 and V is TRBV29-1; tentative D call: TRBD2 (5 bases). The CDR3 consists of 12 residues. Between the trimmed V and J ends, which lost 4 bases and 4 bases, there was a span of 10 bases. CDR1 and CDR2 (germline): SQVTM, ANQGSEA. CDR3 bases: TGCAGCGTTGTGGGTCGGGGAGAGACCCAGTACTTC. It is translated as CSVVGRGETQYF. Variable domain in full (rest from reference TRBV29-1 and TRBJ2-5): SAVISQKPSRDICQRGTSLTIQCQVDSQVTMMFWYRQQPGQSLTLIATANQGSEATYESGFVIDKFPISRPNLTFSTLTVSNMSPEDSSIYLCSVVGRGETQYFGPGTRLLVL.

The chain links TRBV19 to TRBJ2-3; D not resolved. The germline V gene encodes CDR1 LNHDA and CDR2 SQIVND (reference sequence). Deletions cut 5 bases from V and 5 bases from J, with 14 bases between. The CDR3 sequence is 14 residues long. CDR3 in amino acids: CASSSDPLLDTQYF. The CDR3 region has the DNA TGTGCCAGTAGTTCGGACCCTTTGCTAGATACGCAGTATTTT. The complete variable domain, with remaining parts taken from reference TRBV19 and TRBJ2-3, reads DGGITQSPKYLFRKEGQNVTLSCEQNLNHDAMYWYRQDPGQGLRLIYYSQIVNDFQKGDIAEGYSVSREKKESFPLTVTSAQKNPTAFYLCASSSDPLLDTQYFGPGTRLTVL.

The chain has TRBV11-1 and TRBJ2-1; D gene uncertain. This CDR3 has 15 residues. Per germline, CDR1 SGHAT and CDR2 FQDESV (reference sequence). Trimming pared 2 bases from V and 1 base from J, leaving 9 bases between. CDR3 sequence reads: CASSLHQLSYNEQFF. For the CDR3, the DNA is TGTGCCAGCAGCTTACACCAGCTTTCCTACAATGAGCAGTTCTTC.